The present T cell receptor beta chain was sequenced within a study of blood T cell repertoires in COVID-19. In the study overall: The analysed material was cDNA or gDNA that came from T cells, B-cell-depleted T cells, or PBMCs.

In germline, CDR1 is LNHDA, CDR2 SQIVND (reference sequence). V gave up 2 bases and J gave up 7 bases; unmatched junction bases: 13. The CDR3 covers 17 residues. The assay was immunoSEQ multiplex PCR, and TCRdb's table has in-frame clones only and misses some. The profile shows tens of thousands of clones, 80% to 90% of them singletons. In this sample, this clone turned up once. The sequenced sample consisted of peripheral blood. This chain connects TRBV19 to TRBJ2-1, with 8 bases matching TRBD2. The clonotype comes from a woman aged 80 or over with acute or convalescent COVID-19. CDR3 loop: CASSILRGEREINEQFF. Written as DNA, the CDR3 is TGTGCCAGTAGTATATTGAGGGGTGAGCGGGAGATAAATGAGCAGTTCTTC.